Included here is one TCR beta chain sequence, with context. This entry belongs to a study of blood T cell repertoires in COVID-19. Study-wide context: PBMCs, B-cell-depleted T cells, or T cells provided the cDNA or gDNA that made up the material.

As processed by the authors: From reference gene primer amplification, estimates of nucleated cell counts were derived. TCRdb's table, derived via immunoSEQ multiplex PCR, lists solely in-frame clones and lacks some. That table is the source of V, J and clone size, and D and trimming were worked out from the DNA. The profile shows under 200,000 clones, under 85% of them singletons. The sample comprised peripheral blood. The clonotype comes from a man between 60 and 75 years old with active or convalescent COVID-19.

CDR3 sequence: CASSVPTGANTEAFF. The CDR3 nucleotides are TGTGCCAGCAGCGTTCCGACAGGGGCGAACACTGAAGCTTTCTTT. The V and J genes are TRBV5-4 and TRBJ1-1; 8 nucleotides line up with TRBD1. The V gene end was trimmed by 4 bases and the J gene end by 1 base; junction bases not matched to a gene: 6. Germline CDR1 SGHNT, CDR2 YYREEE (reference sequence). The CDR3 length is 15 residues. The complete variable domain, with remaining parts taken from reference TRBV5-4 and TRBJ1-1, reads ETGVTQSPTHLIKTRGQQVTLRCSSQSGHNTVSWYQQALGQGPQFIFQYYREEENGRGNFPPRFSGLQFPNYSSELNVNALELDDSALYLCASSVPTGANTEAFFGQGTRLTVV.